A selection of T cell receptor beta chains follows, all from one sample in a study of cytomegalovirus exposure and HLA in healthy donors. Clones were read by immunoSEQ multiplex PCR, and TCRdb kept only the in-frame ones, dropping some. The sample has around 200,000 clones, 70% seen once. Sequenced input: PBMCs. These receptor sequences come from a middle-aged man in good health and CMV-seropositive. Both conserved end residues are trimmed from each CDR3. The D gene is left open where the match is weak.

v_call	cdr3_length	d_call	cdr3_aa
TRBV5-8	13	.	ASSFSGDFNQPQH
TRBV5-8	10	TRBD1	ASSLGTGVKF
TRBV15	14	.	ATSRALIQGGSPLH
TRBV5-5	13	TRBD1	ASSTQTGGGETQY
TRBV27	13	.	ASRPGTFTGETQY
TRBV6-4	14	TRBD2	ASIPGPAGDTGELF
TRBV2	14	TRBD2	ASSPGTSGGSYEQY
TRBV5-1	17	TRBD1	ASSPPRTGELVPNEKLF
TRBV5-1	19	TRBD1	ASSSSPPGQAKMRSTDTQY
TRBV19	12	.	ASSRTVPSYEQY
TRBV9	11	.	ASSVTRNTEAF
TRBV7-9	16	TRBD2	ASSLPIAAGGPDETQY
TRBV23-1	14	TRBD2	ASSQSASGTPYEQY
TRBV5-5	11	.	ASNEQGGNEQF
TRBV2	13	TRBD1	ASSRTGLNTGELF
TRBV7-2	12	.	ASSLVLKRQEQY
TRBV6-6	13	.	ASSTQGRTGNTIY
TRBV19	12	.	ASSIRVPSTEQY
TRBV6-4	13	TRBD1	ASSDAGQGADTQY
TRBV13	15	TRBD2	ASSLFYERGYAETQY
TRBV7-6	14	.	ASSLEVYANTGELF
TRBV2	13	TRBD2	ASSELGLAGDEQF
TRBV5-1	13	.	ASSLAGTHQETQY
TRBV10-3	12	TRBD1	AISSRQGDQPQH
TRBV5-4	15	TRBD2	ASSSGPSGGAADTQY
TRBV9	16	TRBD2	ASSFSSGGAGNTGELF
TRBV5-6	11	.	ASSRTTEETQY
TRBV19	14	.	ASSISHREGSYGYT
TRBV5-4	11	TRBD1	ASSWDRIYEQY
TRBV5-1	12	.	ASSLDGGAYTIY
TRBV19	12	.	ASSEEDANEKLF
TRBV2	11	.	ASSVLEEETQY
TRBV6-1	13	TRBD1	ASSTGTGMQETQY
TRBV19	16	.	ASSNPGGLSSYNSPLH
TRBV6-5	12	.	ASSYFRANYGYT
TRBV19	12	.	ASSMSSGPGEQF
TRBV11-2	14	TRBD1	ASSLAPTGGQYGYT
TRBV6-5	9	.	ASSLSGEQY
TRBV14	11	.	ASSRGLKETQY
TRBV4-1	13	TRBD1	ASSQPDRGWDTQY
TRBV5-1	14	TRBD2	ASSLEGAGGQNEQF
TRBV4-2	12	.	ASSSDSGAYGYT
TRBV7-2	13	.	ASSLNPGRNNEQF
TRBV19	12	.	ASRTLLRGPAAF
TRBV5-4	15	.	ASSVDGFSSYNSPLH
TRBV29-1	13	TRBD1	SVGSTGATNEKLF
TRBV11-2	13	.	ASTTMMGRSNIQY
TRBV4-2	14	TRBD2	ASSQLVGTSGDEQY
TRBV11-2	12	.	ASSLGGQYNEQF
TRBV7-6	17	.	ASSLVPGAYSSGANVLT
TRBV11-2	17	.	ASRSIAEVSLFLTGELF
TRBV5-1	12	.	ASSWDNERTEAF
TRBV5-6	12	TRBD1	ASSLEGGGQPQH
TRBV5-1	12	.	ASSPGKSSYEQY
TRBV5-1	13	.	ASSLTGAPSYEQY
TRBV18	13	TRBD1	ASSAQGKNTGELF
TRBV4-1	12	TRBD1	ASSHRTGDQPQH
TRBV2	13	TRBD2	ASSELAASTDTQY
TRBV5-6	13	TRBD1	ASSLLSQGTYGYT